The T cell receptor beta chain under discussion was sequenced for a study of T cells in Graves' hyperthyroidism and ophthalmopathy. This clonotype came up a few times. Its antigen is not identified. Whole-study findings and limits: Blood also showed most of the thyroid clonotypes that were expanded above 0.001. In validation, the model predicted ophthalmopathy. These predictions came a median about 6.5 months before onset.

CDR1 and CDR2 (germline): MNHNS, SASEGT. This CDR3 has 14 residues. V was trimmed by 8 bases and J by 0 bases, leaving 13 bases between them. The TCR beta CDR3 regions underwent amplification using RNA transcripts as the source. First-round RT-PCR targeting the TCR CDR3 was performed with the HTBI primer set. TCRdb re-analysed the multiplex PCR reads in MiXCR, keeping a single row per CDR3 protein. There are roughly 710,000 distinct CDR3 sequences in the sample; about a third occur only once, and more than 25% lies in the top ten. This chain connects TRBV6-1 to TRBJ1-1; no reliable D call. This sequence was found in a woman aged 35 to 49 with Graves' hyperthyroidism. The sample comprised blood. Written as DNA, the CDR3 is TGTGCCAGCTTCCCCGGCGGACTGAACACTGAAGCTTTCTTT. This codes for CASFPGGLNTEAFF.